A single sample is the source of the 10 T cell receptor beta chains below, sequenced in a study of cytomegalovirus exposure and HLA in healthy donors. PCR involved 60 Vbeta and 13 Jbeta primers. Using immunoSEQ multiplex PCR, the repertoire was profiled, and TCRdb retains in-frame clones only, with some absent. This table holds roughly 100,000 clones, 79% found once. The sequencing sample was made of PBMCs. Receptors originate from a woman between 40 and 55 years old in good health and CMV-seronegative.

J is TRBJ2-2 and V is TRBV15; TRBD2 might be the D (6 bases). Trimming took 3 bases from V and 7 from J, leaving 6 bases between them. The CDR3 spans 12 residues. Germline CDR1 reads LNHNV; CDR2 reads YYDKDF (reference sequence). CDR3 protein: CATSRGGGELFF. The CDR3 nucleotides read TGTGCCACCAGCAGGGGGGGCGGGGAGCTGTTTTTT.

The CDR3, as DNA: TGTGCCAGCAGCTTACACGGGACAGGGTCCTACGAGCAGTACTTC. Protein product: CASSLHGTGSYEQYF. The rearrangement joins TRBV11-3 to TRBJ2-7, with 9 bases lining up with TRBD1. V shed 2 bases, J shed 1 base, and the junction held 3 bases outside the gene matches. CDR3 length equals 15 residues. The V gene's germline CDR1 is SGHNT and CDR2 YENEEA.

V is TRBV2 and J is TRBJ1-1; D is possibly TRBD1 (6 bases). Germline V gene lookup returns CDR1 SNHLY and CDR2 FYNNEI. The CDR3 consists of 15 residues. V lost 3 bases and J 1 base, leaving 12 bases between the germline ends. CDR3 in DNA: TGTGCCAGCAGTGACAGGGGCGCTTGGAACACTGAAGCTTTCTTT. Its protein product is CASSDRGAWNTEAFF.

The genes are TRBV6-5 and TRBJ1-1, with D maybe TRBD1 (5 bases). There are 15 residues in the CDR3. Trimming shortened V by 2 bases and J by 0 bases, and 10 bases separated the two germline ends. Germline assignment: CDR1 MNHEY and CDR2 SVGAGI. CDR3 bases: TGTGCCAGCAGTTACGGGGCAGGCGTGAACACTGAAGCTTTCTTT. Protein sequence: CASSYGAGVNTEAFF.

This clone has more than one count but fewer than ten. J is TRBJ2-5 and V is TRBV2; possible D gene TRBD2, 6 bases. V was shortened by 4 bases and J by 1 base, with 13 bases between the two germline ends. The germline V gene has CDR1 SNHLY and CDR2 FYNNEI. The CDR3 contains 15 residues. CDR3 sequence reads: CASSGGSTSQETQYF. The CDR3 region has the DNA TGTGCCAGCAGTGGAGGCTCGACTAGCCAAGAGACCCAGTACTTC.

J is TRBJ1-2 and V is TRBV7-2; D is undetermined. Per the germline V gene, CDR1 is SGHTA and CDR2 is FQGNSA. This CDR3 spans 14 amino acids. The germline V and J ends were trimmed by 3 bases and 2 bases, with 10 bases remaining between them. The CDR3 nucleotides read TGTGCCAGCAGCTTCGGAGGATCGAACTATGGCTACACCTTC. This gives the protein CASSFGGSNYGYTF.

The V gene is TRBV11-3, the J gene TRBJ2-3, with 11 nucleotides matching TRBD2. The V gene end was trimmed by 5 bases and the J gene end by 6 bases; junction bases not matched to a gene: 7. The CDR3 runs to 15 residues. Germline V CDR1 and CDR2: SGHNT, YENEEA. Written as DNA, the CDR3 is TGTGCCAGCAGCAAACTAGCGGGAGTCCCGGATACGCAGTATTTT. It yields the protein CASSKLAGVPDTQYF.

The J gene is TRBJ2-1, the V gene TRBV15, with TRBD2 as a possible D gene (6 bases). There are 15 residues in the CDR3. Germline V gene data show CDR1 as LNHNV and CDR2 as YYDKDF (reference sequence). V lost 8 bases to trimming and J lost 4 bases, with 18 bases between them. The CDR3 region has the DNA TGTGCCACCCAAGTACGGCGGGATGGTTACAATGAGCAGTTCTTC. Protein: CATQVRRDGYNEQFF.

V and J are TRBV6-1 and TRBJ1-2; D may be TRBD1 (5 bases). V gave up 0 bases and J gave up 5 bases, with 10 bases separating them. CDR3 length: 14 amino acids. Germline V gene data show CDR1 as MNHNS and CDR2 as SASEGT. The CDR3 nucleotides are TGTGCCAGCAGTGAAGCAAGGACACATTATGGCTACACCTTC. Amino acids: CASSEARTHYGYTF.

This rearrangement joins TRBV28 to TRBJ2-2; no clear D. CDR3 length equals 13 residues. The germline CDR1 and CDR2 sequences are MDHEN and SYDVKM. With 7 bases removed from V and 3 bases from J, the gap between germline ends came to 9 bases. For the CDR3, the DNA is TGTGCCAGCACGTCTCCTGACACCGGGGAGCTGTTTTTT. The encoded protein is CASTSPDTGELFF.